This TCR beta chain was recorded in a study of T cell changes during pregnancy in multiple sclerosis. CDR1 and CDR2 from the germline V gene are MNHNS and SASEGT. CDR3 size: 16 residues. With 4 bases removed from V and 0 bases from J, the gap between germline ends came to 12 bases. Produced via immunoSEQ multiplex PCR; TCRdb's table is partial and in-frame only. This sample carries about 93,000 clones, around 92% of them seen once, and the ten largest clones take around 2%. Sequencing used peripheral blood, obtained after pregnancy. The V call is TRBV6-1, the J call TRBJ1-4; D unresolved. This TCR derives from a female donor with multiple sclerosis, enrolled in a pregnancy study. CDR3 protein: CASSVSNSATNEKLFF. In DNA, the CDR3 is TGTGCCAGCAGTGTGTCGAACTCTGCAACTAATGAAAAACTGTTTTTT.